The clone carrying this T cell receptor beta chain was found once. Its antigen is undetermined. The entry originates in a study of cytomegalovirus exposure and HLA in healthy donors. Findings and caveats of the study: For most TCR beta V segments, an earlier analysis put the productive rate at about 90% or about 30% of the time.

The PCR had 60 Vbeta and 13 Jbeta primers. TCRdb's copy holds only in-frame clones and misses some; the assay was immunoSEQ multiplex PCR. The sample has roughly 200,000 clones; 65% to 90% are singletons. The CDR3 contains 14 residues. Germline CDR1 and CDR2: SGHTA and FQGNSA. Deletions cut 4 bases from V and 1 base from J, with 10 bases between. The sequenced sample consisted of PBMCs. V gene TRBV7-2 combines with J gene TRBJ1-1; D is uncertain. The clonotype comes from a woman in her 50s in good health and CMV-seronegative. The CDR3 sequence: CASSSNTANTEAFF. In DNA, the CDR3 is TGTGCCAGCAGCTCCAATACAGCGAACACTGAAGCTTTCTTT.